This TCR beta chain comes out of a study of spatial heterogeneity in lung cancer (dated by TCRdb to between 2017 and 2020). Background for the entire study: Samples were obtained from roughly 72 patients with early-stage, untreated non-small cell lung cancer from the lung TRACERx cohort. Follow-up PBMC samples were sequenced whenever available, with the median time to follow-up being 2 to 3 years after resection. Beta-chain transcripts were consistently detected in greater numbers than alpha-chain transcripts, which likely reflected higher beta-chain transcript abundance. In the raw uncorrected reads, each unique combination of TCR and UMI appeared on average more than ten times. In non-small cell lung cancer, the study made a quantitative comparison of TCR alpha and beta repertoires among multiple tumor regions, matched nontumor lung and blood. Nonsynonymous mutation counts, determined by whole-exome sequencing of tumor tissue, were related to features of the TCR repertoire. At surgery, some 200 tumor regions, fewer than 85 matched nontumor lung samples and 56 PBMC samples were TCR-sequenced for both alpha and beta chains. The research as a whole found: Only approximately 14 patients were included in the comparisons of baseline and follow-up blood repertoires. Ubiquitous expanded tumor TCRs were found in blood more often at tumor resection than at routine follow-up. Additional single-cell paired TCR alpha and beta sequencing was considered necessary to confirm, at a functional level, the hypothesis that regional TCRs recognize regional mutations.

This clonotype occurred many times. The specificity of this receptor is unknown. One base away there is no much larger clone; base qualities are not given. The library was built by means of 5' RACE. Sequencing took place on a NextSeq 500. In the TCR library protocol, a unique molecular identifier was attached to each TCR cDNA molecule so that PCR and sequencing errors could be corrected. The original pipeline was this. Decombinator tools were used for TCR identification, UMI-based error correction and CDR3 extraction. Expanded TCRs were defined as those above a frequency of 2 per 1,000, corresponding to the top 1% of the tumor frequency distribution. Each repertoire was subsampled 100 times to 5,000 TCRs, after which Renyi diversity was computed with the R vegan package. CDR3 similarity networks were built from amino acid triplet string-kernel similarity, connecting CDR3s with pairwise similarity above 0.82. TCRdb ran its own pipeline on the public reads, namely fastp trimming at Q25 and MiXCR clone calling, and kept in-frame beta chains. Every distinct CDR3 protein forms one entry, paired with its most common genes and DNA. The V and J calls follow TCRdb's processing rather than the paper's. Recorded for this sample are roughly 110,000 distinct CDR3 sequences; 11% of them occurred a single time. 20% to 25% of the sample is held by the ten biggest clonotypes.

The time point label on this specimen signifies: blood at routine non-recurrence follow-up after resection. Without any cell sorting, TCR sequencing was performed on whole RNA extracted either from tumor and nontumor lung tissue or from cryopreserved PBMC samples. Only patients for whom sufficient RNA was available from at least two tumor regions were selected for TCR sequencing. From the cysteine up to the phenylalanine, the CDR3 has a length of 15 residues. Only the CDR3 DNA stays, 45 bases, in frame from base 1. CDR1 and CDR2 (MNHEY, SMNVEV) derive from the germline V gene (reference sequence). Deletion took 7 bases off V and 2 bases off J, with a span of 17 bases between the germline ends.

The sequence links TRBV27 to TRBJ1-1, with a tentative D gene TRBD1 over 5 matching bases. The material sequenced was PBMCs, taken at follow-up. This TCR came from a female donor with early-stage non-small cell lung cancer. The sequence in DNA is TGTGCCAGCACCTACCCGGGACGGGAAAACACTGAAGCTTTCTTT. It translates as CASTYPGRENTEAFF.